Here is one T cell receptor (beta chain) with its context. What it binds is unknown. The data belong to a study of OX40 agonist ivuxolimab in advanced cancers. Study-wide background: Three patients got partial responses; one had hepatocellular carcinoma and two had cutaneous melanoma.

Profiled with immunoSEQ multiplex PCR; TCRdb holds only in-frame clones, not every one. The sample holds 55,000 to 80,000 clones, more than 85% seen once. Study conclusions and caveats: Nonresponders included some who also had low normalized T-cell clonal expansion. Within 6 weeks, CD4+ and CD8+ blood T cells expanded clonally at 0.1 to 3.0 mg/kg.

The CDR3 runs 15 residues. The germline V gene has CDR1 SGHTA and CDR2 FQGNSA. V was shortened by 5 bases and J by 5 bases, with 19 bases between the two germline ends. The material was CD4+ or CD8+ T cells sorted from blood, obtained in a trial of the OX40 agonist ivuxolimab. This chain joins TRBV7-2 and TRBJ2-7; D perhaps matches TRBD1 (6 bases). This sequence was found in an adult with an advanced solid tumor such as melanoma, head and neck, liver or kidney cancer. CDR3 protein: CASSQTRTVSDEQYF. Here the CDR3 DNA reads TGTGCCAGCAGCCAAACTCGGACAGTCTCGGACGAGCAGTACTTC.